This T cell receptor beta chain emerged from a study of T cells in Graves' hyperthyroidism and ophthalmopathy. Study outcomes and limitations: Appearing also in blood were most of the thyroid clonotypes expanded above 0.001. Ophthalmopathy was separated from stable hyperthyroidism by a 13 V-J model. Progression to ophthalmopathy was predicted a median of approximately seven months early.

CDR1 SGHAT and CDR2 FQNNGV come from the germline V gene. Trimming at V came to 8 bases and at J to 1 base, leaving 6 bases not matched to a gene. This CDR3 spans 14 amino acids. As to this clonotype: As yet, its antigen is unknown.

There were TCR beta CDR3 regions amplified from RNA transcripts. HTBI primers were used for first-round RT-PCR of the TCR CDR3. Using its own MiXCR run on the multiplex PCR reads, TCRdb lists one record per CDR3 protein. The sample holds roughly 800,000 distinct CDR3 sequences, around 39% seen once. The chain links TRBV11-2 to TRBJ1-1; 8 bases are a match to TRBD1. The TCR was taken from a man younger than 35 with Graves' hyperthyroidism. Specimen: blood. The CDR3 coding sequence is TGTGCCAGCGGACCAGGGGGCTGGAACACTGAAGCTTTCTTT. It yields the protein CASGPGGWNTEAFF.